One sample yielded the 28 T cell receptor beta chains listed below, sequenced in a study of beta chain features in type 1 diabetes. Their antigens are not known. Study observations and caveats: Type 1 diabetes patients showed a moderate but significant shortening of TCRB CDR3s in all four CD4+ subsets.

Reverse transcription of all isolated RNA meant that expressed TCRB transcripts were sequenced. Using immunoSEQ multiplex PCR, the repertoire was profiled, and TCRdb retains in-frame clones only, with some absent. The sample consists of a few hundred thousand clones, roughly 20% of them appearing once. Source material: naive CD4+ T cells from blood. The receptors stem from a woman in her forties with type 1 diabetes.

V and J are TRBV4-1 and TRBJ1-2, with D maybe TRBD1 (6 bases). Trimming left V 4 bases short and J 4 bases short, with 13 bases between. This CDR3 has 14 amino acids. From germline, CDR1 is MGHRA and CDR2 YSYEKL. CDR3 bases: TGCGCCAGCAGCCCAGGGGCCTTTCTCTATGGCTACACCTTC. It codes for CASSPGAFLYGYTF.

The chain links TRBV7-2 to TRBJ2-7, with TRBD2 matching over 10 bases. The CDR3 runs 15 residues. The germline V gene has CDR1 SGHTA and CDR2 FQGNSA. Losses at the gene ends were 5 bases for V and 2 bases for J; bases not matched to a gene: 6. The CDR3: CASSLSGTSAYEQYF. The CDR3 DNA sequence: TGTGCCAGCAGCCTATCCGGGACTAGCGCCTACGAGCAGTACTTC.

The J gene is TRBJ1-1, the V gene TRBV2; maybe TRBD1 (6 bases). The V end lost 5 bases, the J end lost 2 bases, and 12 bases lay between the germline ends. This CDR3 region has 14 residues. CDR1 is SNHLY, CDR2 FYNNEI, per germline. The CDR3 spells CASSRGGHNTEAFF. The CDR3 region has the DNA TGTGCCAGCAGTCGAGGGGGACACAACACTGAAGCTTTCTTT.

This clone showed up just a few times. CDR3 protein: CAWSKQDTEAFF. The CDR3 bases are TGTGCCTGGAGTAAGCAGGACACTGAAGCTTTCTTT. V gene TRBV30 combines with J gene TRBJ1-1; D not certain. Trimming removed 2 bases from V and 3 bases from J, with 7 bases in between. Germline assignment: CDR1 GTSNPN and CDR2 SVGIG (reference sequence). The CDR3 length is 12 residues.

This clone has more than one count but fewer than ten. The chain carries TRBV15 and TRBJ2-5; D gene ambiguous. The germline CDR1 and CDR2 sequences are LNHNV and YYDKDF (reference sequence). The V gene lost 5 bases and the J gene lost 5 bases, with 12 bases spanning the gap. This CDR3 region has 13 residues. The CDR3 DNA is TGTGCCACCAGCGTCGGGTCTCGGGAGACCCAGTACTTC. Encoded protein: CATSVGSRETQYF.

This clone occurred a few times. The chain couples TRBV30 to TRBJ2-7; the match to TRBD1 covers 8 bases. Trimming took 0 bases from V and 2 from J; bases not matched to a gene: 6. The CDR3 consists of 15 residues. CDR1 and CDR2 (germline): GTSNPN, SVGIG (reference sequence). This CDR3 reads CAWSVPGQGAYEQYF. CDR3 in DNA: TGTGCCTGGAGTGTACCTGGACAGGGTGCCTACGAGCAGTACTTC. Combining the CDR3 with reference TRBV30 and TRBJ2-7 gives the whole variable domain SQTIHQWPATLVQPVGSPLSLECTVEGTSNPNLYWYRQAAGRGLQLLFYSVGIGQISSEVPQNLSASRPQDRQFILSSKKLLLSDSGFYLCAWSVPGQGAYEQYFGPGTRLTVT.

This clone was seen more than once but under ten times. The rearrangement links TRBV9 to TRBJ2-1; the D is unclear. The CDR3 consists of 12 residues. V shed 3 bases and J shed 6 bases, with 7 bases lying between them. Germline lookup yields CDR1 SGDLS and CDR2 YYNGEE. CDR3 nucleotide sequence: TGTGCCAGCAGCGCCCACAGCAATGAGCAGTTCTTC. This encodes CASSAHSNEQFF.

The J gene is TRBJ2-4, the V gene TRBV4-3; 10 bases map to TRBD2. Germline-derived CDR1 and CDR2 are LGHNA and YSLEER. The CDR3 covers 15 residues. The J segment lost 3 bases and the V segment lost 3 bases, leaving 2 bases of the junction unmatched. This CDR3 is CASSQRLAGKNIQYF. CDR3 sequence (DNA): TGCGCCAGCAGCCAGAGACTAGCGGGCAAAAACATTCAGTACTTC.

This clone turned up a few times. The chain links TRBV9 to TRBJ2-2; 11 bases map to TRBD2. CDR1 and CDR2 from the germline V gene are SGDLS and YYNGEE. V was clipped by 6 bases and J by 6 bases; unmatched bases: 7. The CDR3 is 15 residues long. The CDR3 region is CASTTLAGVPGELFF. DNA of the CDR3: TGTGCCAGCACCACACTAGCGGGAGTACCCGGGGAGCTGTTTTTT.

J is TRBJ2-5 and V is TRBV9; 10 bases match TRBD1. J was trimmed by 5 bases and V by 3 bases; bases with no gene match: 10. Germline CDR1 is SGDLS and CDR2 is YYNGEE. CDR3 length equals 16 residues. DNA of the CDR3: TGTGCCAGCAGCGAGAGGGGGGACAGGGGTCGGGAGACCCAGTACTTC. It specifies CASSERGDRGRETQYF.

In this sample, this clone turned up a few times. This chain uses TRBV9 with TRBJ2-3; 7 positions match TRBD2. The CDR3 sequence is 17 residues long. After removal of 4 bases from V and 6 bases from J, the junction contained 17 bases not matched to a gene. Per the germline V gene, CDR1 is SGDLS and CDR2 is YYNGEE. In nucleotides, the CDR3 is TGTGCCAGCAGCCCTTTCGGGACTATGGGGTTAGAGGATACGCAGTATTTT. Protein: CASSPFGTMGLEDTQYF.

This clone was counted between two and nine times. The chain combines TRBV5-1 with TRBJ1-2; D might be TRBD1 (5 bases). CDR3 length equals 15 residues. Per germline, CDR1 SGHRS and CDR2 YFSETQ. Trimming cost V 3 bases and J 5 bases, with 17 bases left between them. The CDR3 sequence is CASSSHPDTDYGYTF. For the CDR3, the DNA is TGCGCCAGCAGCTCCCATCCGGACACGGATTATGGCTACACCTTC.

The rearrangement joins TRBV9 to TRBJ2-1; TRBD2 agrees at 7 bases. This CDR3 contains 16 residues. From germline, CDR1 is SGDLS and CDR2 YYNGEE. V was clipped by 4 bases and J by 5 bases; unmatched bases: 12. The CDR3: CASSPGGTMKNNEQFF. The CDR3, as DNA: TGTGCCAGCAGCCCCGGGGGGACTATGAAGAACAATGAGCAGTTCTTC.

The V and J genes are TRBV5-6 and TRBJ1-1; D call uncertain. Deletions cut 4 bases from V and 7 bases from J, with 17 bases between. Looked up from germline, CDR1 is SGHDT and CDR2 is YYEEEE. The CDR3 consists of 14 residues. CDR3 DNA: TGTGCCAGCAGCCTCCGGGAGATGAGCAATGAAGCTTTCTTT. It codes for CASSLREMSNEAFF.

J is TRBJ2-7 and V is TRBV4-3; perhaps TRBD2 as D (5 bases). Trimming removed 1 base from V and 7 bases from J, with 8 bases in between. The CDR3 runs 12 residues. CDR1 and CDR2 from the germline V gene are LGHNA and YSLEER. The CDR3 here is CASSQASGEQYF. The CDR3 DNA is TGCGCCAGCAGCCAAGCCTCGGGAGAGCAGTACTTC.

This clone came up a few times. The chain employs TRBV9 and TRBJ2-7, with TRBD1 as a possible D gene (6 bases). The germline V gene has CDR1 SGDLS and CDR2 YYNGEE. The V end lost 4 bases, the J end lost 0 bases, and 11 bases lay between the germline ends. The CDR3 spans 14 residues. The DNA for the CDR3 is TGTGCCAGCAGCCCCCGGACAGTCTCCTACGAGCAGTACTTC. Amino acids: CASSPRTVSYEQYF.

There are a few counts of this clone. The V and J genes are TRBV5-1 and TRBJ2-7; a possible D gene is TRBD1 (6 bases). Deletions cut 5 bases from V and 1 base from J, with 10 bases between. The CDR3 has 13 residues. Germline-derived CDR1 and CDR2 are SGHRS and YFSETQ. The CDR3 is CASRLTGSYEQYF. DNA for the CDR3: TGCGCCAGCAGACTGACAGGTTCCTACGAGCAGTACTTC.

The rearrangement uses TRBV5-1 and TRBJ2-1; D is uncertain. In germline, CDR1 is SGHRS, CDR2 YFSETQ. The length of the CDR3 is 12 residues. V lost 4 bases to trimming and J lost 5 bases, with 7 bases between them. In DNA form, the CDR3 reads TGCGCCAGCAGCCCACGGGACAATGAGCAGTTCTTC. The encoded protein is CASSPRDNEQFF. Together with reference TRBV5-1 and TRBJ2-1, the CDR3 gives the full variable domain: KAGVTQTPRYLIKTRGQQVTLSCSPISGHRSVSWYQQTPGQGLQFLFEYFSETQRNKGNFPGRFSGRQFSNSRSEMNVSTLELGDSALYLCASSPRDNEQFFGPGTRLTVL.

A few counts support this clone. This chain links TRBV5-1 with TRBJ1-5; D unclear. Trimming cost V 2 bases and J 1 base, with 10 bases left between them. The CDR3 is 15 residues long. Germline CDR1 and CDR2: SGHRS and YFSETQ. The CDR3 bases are TGCGCCAGCAGCTTCGGAGACGGAAGCAATCAGCCCCAGCATTTT. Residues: CASSFGDGSNQPQHF.

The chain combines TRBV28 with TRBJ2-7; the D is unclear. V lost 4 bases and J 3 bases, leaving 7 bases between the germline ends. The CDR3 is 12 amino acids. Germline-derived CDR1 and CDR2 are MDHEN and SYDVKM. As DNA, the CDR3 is TGTGCCAGCAGTTCAGTCCTCTACGAGCAGTACTTC. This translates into CASSSVLYEQYF.

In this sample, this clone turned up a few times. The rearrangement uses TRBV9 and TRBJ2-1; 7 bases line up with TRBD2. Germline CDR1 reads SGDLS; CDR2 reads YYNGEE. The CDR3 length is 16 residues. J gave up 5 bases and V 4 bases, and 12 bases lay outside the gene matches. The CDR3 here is CASSSREAAVHNEQFF. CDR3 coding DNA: TGTGCCAGCAGCTCCCGGGAGGCGGCGGTACACAATGAGCAGTTCTTC.

CDR3 bases: TGCAGCGTTGGAGCAGGGGGGCCCGACACTGAAGCTTTCTTT. This translates into CSVGAGGPDTEAFF. V is TRBV29-1 and J is TRBJ1-1; 7 bases match TRBD1. This CDR3 contains 14 residues. The V segment lost 4 bases and the J segment 3 bases; nucleotides outside the gene matches: 8. CDR1 is SQVTM, CDR2 ANQGSEA, per germline.

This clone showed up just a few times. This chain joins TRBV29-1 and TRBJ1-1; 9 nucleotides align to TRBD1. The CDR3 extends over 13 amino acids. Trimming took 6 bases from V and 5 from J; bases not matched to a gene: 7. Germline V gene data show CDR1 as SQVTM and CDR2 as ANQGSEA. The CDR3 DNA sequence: TGCAGCGTGGGACAGGGAGGTAGGACTGAAGCTTTCTTT. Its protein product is CSVGQGGRTEAFF.

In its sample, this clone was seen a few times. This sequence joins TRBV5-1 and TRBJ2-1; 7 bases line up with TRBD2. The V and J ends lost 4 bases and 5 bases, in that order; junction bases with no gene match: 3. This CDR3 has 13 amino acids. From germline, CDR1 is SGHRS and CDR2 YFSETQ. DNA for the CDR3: TGCGCCAGCAGCAAGGGAGGGGACAATGAGCAGTTCTTC. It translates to CASSKGGDNEQFF.

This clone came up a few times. The DNA of the CDR3 is TGCAGCGTCCCCTGGGGGACAGCTAACTATGGCTACACCTTC. Protein product: CSVPWGTANYGYTF. The rearrangement links TRBV29-1 to TRBJ1-2; TRBD1 agrees at 7 bases. The germline CDR1 and CDR2 sequences are SQVTM and ANQGSEA. V was clipped by 6 bases and J by 0 bases; unmatched bases: 7. This CDR3 spans 14 amino acids.

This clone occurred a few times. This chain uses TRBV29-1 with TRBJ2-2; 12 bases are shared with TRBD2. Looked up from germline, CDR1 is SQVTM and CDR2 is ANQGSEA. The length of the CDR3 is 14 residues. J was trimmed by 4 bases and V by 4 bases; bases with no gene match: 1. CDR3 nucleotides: TGCAGCGTTGGGGGACTAGCGGGCACCGGGGAGCTGTTTTTT. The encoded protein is CSVGGLAGTGELFF.

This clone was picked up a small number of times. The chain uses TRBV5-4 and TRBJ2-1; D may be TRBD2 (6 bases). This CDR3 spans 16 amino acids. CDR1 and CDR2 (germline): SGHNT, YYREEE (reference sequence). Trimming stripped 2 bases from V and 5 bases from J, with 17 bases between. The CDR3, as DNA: TGTGCCAGCAGCTTTCCCGGGACTTCCGAGGACAATGAGCAGTTCTTC. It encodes CASSFPGTSEDNEQFF.

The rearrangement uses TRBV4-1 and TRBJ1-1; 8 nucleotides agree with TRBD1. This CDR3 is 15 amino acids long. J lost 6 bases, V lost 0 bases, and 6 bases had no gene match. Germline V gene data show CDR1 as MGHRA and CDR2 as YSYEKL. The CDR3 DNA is TGCGCCAGCAGCCAAGAAACCAGGGGGCAGGCTGAAGCTTTCTTT. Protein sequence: CASSQETRGQAEAFF.